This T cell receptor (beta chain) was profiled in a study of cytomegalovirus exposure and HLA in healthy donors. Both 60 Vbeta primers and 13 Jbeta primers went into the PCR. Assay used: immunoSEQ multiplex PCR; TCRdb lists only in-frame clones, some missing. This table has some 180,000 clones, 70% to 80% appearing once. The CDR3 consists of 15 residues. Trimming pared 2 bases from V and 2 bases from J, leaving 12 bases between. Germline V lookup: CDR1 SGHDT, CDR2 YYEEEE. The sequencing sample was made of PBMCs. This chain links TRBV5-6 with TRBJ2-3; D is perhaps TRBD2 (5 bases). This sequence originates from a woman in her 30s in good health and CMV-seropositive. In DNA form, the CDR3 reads TGTGCCAGCAGCTTTGTCCGGGGTTCCACAGATACGCAGTATTTT. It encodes CASSFVRGSTDTQYF.